The 30 T cell receptor beta chains reported below all come from one sample, sequenced in a study of cytomegalovirus exposure and HLA in healthy donors (dated by TCRdb to about 2017). Library preparation employed the immunoSEQ multiplex PCR assay. For the multiplex PCR, a mixture combining 60 forward primers for TCR Vbeta segments and 13 reverse primers for TCR Jbeta segments was used. Imported from immuneACCESS, the table was reduced by TCRdb to in-frame sequences with V and J called. These copies leave out some clones; in studies compared against another copy, an unresolved V gene accounts for under half, and the cause of the remainder is not known. The sample has 120,000 or so clones on record, 72% of them singletons. The top ten clonotypes cover approximately 3.8% of the sample. The source material was PBMCs. The receptors were gathered from a man aged 30-40 years in good health and CMV-seronegative.

This rearrangement joins TRBV9 to TRBJ1-6, with TRBD1 matching over 7 bases. The CDR3 is made up of 14 amino acids. CDR1 and CDR2 (germline): SGDLS, YYNGEE. V lost 4 bases and J lost 8; bases outside the gene matches: 6. This CDR3 is CASSIDRVDSPLHF. CDR3 bases: TGTGCCAGCAGCATAGACAGGGTGGATTCACCCCTCCACTTT. The entire variable domain, with the rest obtained from reference TRBV9 and TRBJ1-6, is as follows: DSGVTQTPKHLITATGQRVTLRCSPRSGDLSVYWYQQSLDQGLQFLIQYYNGEERAKGNILERFSAQQFPDLHSELNLSSLELGDSALYFCASSIDRVDSPLHFGNGTRLTVT.

This chain connects TRBV5-1 to TRBJ2-7; TRBD1 matches 9 bases. V shed 4 bases and J 5 bases; nucleotides not matched to a gene: 10. This CDR3 region has 15 residues. Germline V CDR1 and CDR2: SGHRS, YFSETQ. Here the CDR3 reads CASSVWTGEIDEQYF. The CDR3 coding sequence is TGCGCCAGCAGCGTTTGGACAGGGGAAATCGACGAGCAGTACTTC.

The table lists this clone with a count of one. Mismatch with germline at one junction end may stem from a read error. The chain uses TRBV7-8 and TRBJ2-7; 7 nucleotides match TRBD1. The CDR3 length is 14 residues. CDR1 and CDR2 (germline): SGHVS, FQNEAQ. The CDR3 reads CASSFVEGAGEQCF. CDR3 nucleotides: TGTGCCAGCAGCTTCGTAGAGGGGGCGGGCGAGCAGTGCTTC.

This sequence joins TRBV9 and TRBJ2-2, with 15 bases lining up with TRBD2. V lost 5 bases, J lost 6 bases, and 5 bases stayed unmatched. Germline CDR1 is SGDLS and CDR2 is YYNGEE. This CDR3 has 16 amino acids. DNA of the CDR3: TGTGCCAGCAGGGGACTAGCGGGGGGCCCCGCCGGGGAGCTGTTTTTT. This gives the protein CASRGLAGGPAGELFF. The variable domain in full, completed from reference TRBV9 and TRBJ2-2, reads DSGVTQTPKHLITATGQRVTLRCSPRSGDLSVYWYQQSLDQGLQFLIQYYNGEERAKGNILERFSAQQFPDLHSELNLSSLELGDSALYFCASRGLAGGPAGELFFGEGSRLTVL.

The chain combines TRBV14 with TRBJ1-1, with D possibly being TRBD1 (5 bases). This CDR3 is 13 amino acids long. Germline loops: CDR1 SGHDN, CDR2 FVKESK. Trimming stripped 1 base from V and 8 bases from J, with 11 bases between. This chain's CDR3 is CASSQVGGLEAFF. Written as DNA, the CDR3 is TGTGCCAGCAGCCAAGTGGGGGGGTTGGAAGCTTTCTTT.

The V call is TRBV2, the J call TRBJ1-2; D is undetermined. Germline V lookup: CDR1 SNHLY, CDR2 FYNNEI. Trimming left V 4 bases short and J 3 bases short, with 12 bases between. CDR3 length: 14 amino acids. The CDR3 protein is CASSALVADYGYTF. The CDR3, as DNA: TGTGCCAGCAGTGCCCTGGTGGCGGACTATGGCTACACCTTC.

This clone was observed a few times. The J gene is TRBJ2-1, the V gene TRBV11-3, with TRBD2 matching 8 bases. The trim removed 4 bases at V and 10 bases at J, leaving 15 bases unmatched. The germline V gene encodes CDR1 SGHNT and CDR2 YENEEA. The CDR3 spans 16 residues. As DNA, the CDR3 is TGTGCCAGCAGCTCCCGACTAGCGACCTCATCTGTGGAGCAGTTCTTC. Translating it yields CASSSRLATSSVEQFF.

V and J are TRBV7-2 and TRBJ2-7; the match to TRBD2 covers 7 bases. This CDR3 comprises 12 residues. Germline CDR1 reads SGHTA; CDR2 reads FQGNSA. V was pared by 4 bases and J by 6 bases, with 3 bases of the junction left unmatched. The CDR3 sequence: CASSSRGSEQYF. The CDR3 DNA is TGTGCCAGCAGCTCACGCGGGAGCGAGCAGTACTTC.

The rearrangement links TRBV7-3 to TRBJ2-2; TRBD2 agrees at 14 bases. The CDR3 extends over 17 amino acids. Trimming at V came to 4 bases and at J to 8 bases, leaving 9 bases not matched to a gene. Germline CDR1 is SGHTA and CDR2 is FQGTGA. CDR3 sequence: CASSSRGLAGGEGELFF. The CDR3 nucleotides read TGTGCCAGCAGCTCACGAGGACTAGCGGGGGGCGAAGGGGAGCTGTTTTTT.

This clone was counted a few times. The genes are TRBV6-5 and TRBJ1-2; TRBD1 matches 10 bases. The CDR3 spans 14 residues. Germline V CDR1 and CDR2: MNHEY, SVGAGI. V was clipped by 6 bases and J by 3 bases; unmatched bases: 4. The CDR3 DNA sequence: TGTGCCAGCAGAAGGGACAGGGGACACTATGGCTACACCTTC. Its translation is CASRRDRGHYGYTF.

The CDR3 region is CASSPGRGGRSETQYF. The CDR3 DNA reads as TGTGCCAGCAGCCCGGGCCGGGGGGGTAGGTCAGAGACCCAGTACTTC. This chain links TRBV7-9 with TRBJ2-5; 8 bases map to TRBD2. Germline-derived CDR1 and CDR2 are SEHNR and FQNEAQ (reference sequence). The trim removed 5 bases at V and 4 bases at J, leaving 12 bases unmatched. The CDR3 consists of 16 residues.

This clone was seen more than once but under ten times. V and J are TRBV15 and TRBJ2-7; tentatively, D is TRBD2 (7 bases). CDR1 and CDR2 from the germline V gene are LNHNV and YYDKDF (reference sequence). The ends were cut back, 1 base at V and 3 bases at J, with 19 bases in the middle. The CDR3 consists of 17 residues. The CDR3 region is CATSRVEGGPSDYEQYF. CDR3 bases: TGTGCCACCAGCAGAGTGGAGGGGGGGCCCTCGGACTACGAGCAGTACTTC.

DNA for the CDR3: TGTGCCAGCAGCTTATGGGGAGCCGGGGAGCTGTTTTTT. It translates to CASSLWGAGELFF. This rearrangement joins TRBV7-2 to TRBJ2-2; a weak D match, TRBD2 (5 bases). The CDR3 contains 13 residues. Trimming shortened V by 2 bases and J by 6 bases, and 7 bases separated the two germline ends. Per germline, CDR1 SGHTA and CDR2 FQGNSA.

The chain employs TRBV5-1 and TRBJ2-7; tentative D call: TRBD2 (7 bases). The CDR3 consists of 14 residues. The V gene lost 3 bases and the J gene lost 7 bases, with 17 bases spanning the gap. Germline-derived CDR1 and CDR2 are SGHRS and YFSETQ. CDR3 bases: TGCGCCAGCAGCTCGGGGGGCTTGCCGGGGGAGCAGTACTTC. Translated: CASSSGGLPGEQYF.

Written as DNA, the CDR3 is TGTGCCAGCAGTTCTGGACTAGAGGCGATCAATGAGCAGTTCTTC. It specifies CASSSGLEAINEQFF. The chain carries TRBV6-5 and TRBJ2-1; TRBD2 matches 7 bases. The CDR3 spans 15 residues. CDR1 and CDR2 (germline): MNHEY, SVGAGI. V lost 4 bases, J lost 6 bases, and 9 bases stayed unmatched.

This clone came up once. CDR3 residues: CASSIRQGINTIYF. CDR3 nucleotides: TGTGCCAGCAGCATTCGACAGGGGATAAACACCATATATTTT. The chain employs TRBV11-2 and TRBJ1-3; 8 positions agree with TRBD1. CDR1 is SGHAT and CDR2 is FQNNGV in the germline V gene. This CDR3 is built from 14 residues. V lost 5 bases and J lost 6; bases outside the gene matches: 6.

This clone was recorded a few times. The CDR3 sequence is CASSVGRGGRQTQYF. The CDR3 region has the DNA TGTGCCAGCAGCGTAGGGCGGGGGGGCCGGCAGACCCAGTACTTC. The chain is built from TRBV9 and TRBJ2-5; 9 bases fit TRBD2. The germline gives CDR1 SGDLS, CDR2 YYNGEE. The CDR3 consists of 15 residues. J lost 6 bases, V lost 0 bases, and 6 bases had no gene match.

The rearrangement joins TRBV25-1 to TRBJ2-5; D gene ambiguous. V shed 2 bases and J shed 5 bases, with 12 bases lying between them. The CDR3 spans 14 residues. CDR1 is MGHDK and CDR2 is SYGVNS in the germline V gene. CDR3 residues: CASSEPWASETQYF. The CDR3 DNA is TGTGCCAGCAGTGAACCCTGGGCCTCGGAGACCCAGTACTTC.

A single count supports this clone. The chain uses TRBV27 and TRBJ1-2; perhaps TRBD1 as D (5 bases). CDR1 MNHEY and CDR2 SMNVEV come from the germline V gene (reference sequence). V dropped 1 base and J dropped 2 bases, with 11 bases sitting between them. This CDR3 comprises 15 residues. CDR3 nucleotides: TGTGCCAGCAGTTTATTTGGGGGGACCAACTATGGCTACACCTTC. Its protein is CASSLFGGTNYGYTF.

This clone was counted once. The chain uses TRBV4-2 and TRBJ2-7; 10 nucleotides agree with TRBD2. CDR3 size: 15 residues. Germline V gives CDR1 LGHNA, CDR2 YNFKEQ. Trimming removed 1 base from V and 0 bases from J; junction bases left unmatched: 0. The CDR3 DNA follows: TGTGCCAGCAGCCAAGTAGCGGGGGGCTCCTACGAGCAGTACTTC. Translated: CASSQVAGGSYEQYF.

The table lists this clone with a few counts. The genes are TRBV28 and TRBJ1-1; a weak D match, TRBD1 (6 bases). Germline V CDR1 and CDR2: MDHEN, SYDVKM. The germline V and J ends were trimmed by 5 bases and 6 bases, with 19 bases remaining between them. CDR3 length equals 15 residues. The CDR3 DNA sequence: TGTGCCAGCAGTGACTCAAACAGGGTGGAGGCTGAAGCTTTCTTT. Translating gives CASSDSNRVEAEAFF. Filled out from reference TRBV28 and TRBJ1-1, the complete variable domain reads DVKVTQSSRYLVKRTGEKVFLECVQDMDHENMFWYRQDPGLGLRLIYFSYDVKMKEKGDIPEGYSVSREKKERFSLILESASTNQTSMYLCASSDSNRVEAEAFFGQGTRLTVV.

This chain links TRBV7-2 with TRBJ1-1, with 8 bases that match TRBD1. Germline-derived CDR1 and CDR2 are SGHTA and FQGNSA. The CDR3 extends over 15 amino acids. V gave up 5 bases and J gave up 8 bases; unmatched junction bases: 13. The DNA for the CDR3 is TGTGCCAGCAGCCCGATGCCTCAGGGGGCGCAGGAAGCTTTCTTT. Its protein product is CASSPMPQGAQEAFF.

About this clone: Within the sample, other DNA sequences also encode this same CDR3. The CDR3 is CASSPSEANYGYTF. The DNA for the CDR3 is TGTGCCAGCAGCCCCTCAGAGGCTAACTATGGCTACACCTTC. The chain uses TRBV7-9 and TRBJ1-2, with D hard to call. Germline assignment: CDR1 SEHNR and CDR2 FQNEAQ (reference sequence). This CDR3 has 14 amino acids. Trimming stripped 5 bases from V and 0 bases from J, with 10 bases between.

The CDR3 loop is CASQGRSYNEQFF. The DNA for the CDR3 is TGTGCCAGCCAGGGGCGATCGTACAATGAGCAGTTCTTC. The chain combines TRBV7-2 with TRBJ2-1, with D perhaps TRBD1 (6 bases). The length of the CDR3 is 13 residues. CDR1 is SGHTA, CDR2 FQGNSA, per germline. V gave up 8 bases and J gave up 4 bases, with 12 bases separating them.

This clone was counted only a few times. In nucleotides, the CDR3 is TGTGCCAGCAGTTTTGGCAGTCGTGGGGGGAATCAGCCCCAGCATTTT. Translation: CASSFGSRGGNQPQHF. This rearrangement joins TRBV28 to TRBJ1-5; the D gene is possibly TRBD1 (5 bases). Germline loops: CDR1 MDHEN, CDR2 SYDVKM. V was trimmed by 3 bases and J by 4 bases, leaving 16 bases between them. CDR3 length: 16 residues. Full variable domain (missing parts from reference TRBV28 and TRBJ1-5): DVKVTQSSRYLVKRTGEKVFLECVQDMDHENMFWYRQDPGLGLRLIYFSYDVKMKEKGDIPEGYSVSREKKERFSLILESASTNQTSMYLCASSFGSRGGNQPQHFGDGTRLSIL.

The chain joins TRBV19 to TRBJ2-1; 7 bases fit TRBD1. Looked up from germline, CDR1 is LNHDA and CDR2 is SQIVND (reference sequence). Trimming cost V 0 bases and J 5 bases; bases outside gene matches: 10. The CDR3 covers 17 residues. The CDR3 DNA reads as TGTGCCAGTAGTATAGACGGGACAGTCCACTCTCACAATGAGCAGTTCTTC. This encodes CASSIDGTVHSHNEQFF.

The rearrangement uses TRBV7-2 and TRBJ1-1; a possible D gene is TRBD1 (5 bases). The V and J ends lost 1 base and 0 bases respectively, with 12 bases between them. The germline CDR1 and CDR2 sequences are SGHTA and FQGNSA. The CDR3 consists of 16 residues. The DNA of the CDR3 is TGTGCCAGCAGCTTAGTCGGCAGGGTTATGAACACTGAAGCTTTCTTT. It yields the protein CASSLVGRVMNTEAFF.

The chain employs TRBV7-9 and TRBJ2-2; TRBD1 agrees at 7 bases. The V gene's germline CDR1 is SEHNR and CDR2 FQNEAQ (reference sequence). V trimming: 5 bases; J trimming: 0 bases; junction bases outside the gene matches: 9. The CDR3 is 17 residues long. The CDR3 region has the DNA TGTGCCAGCAGCCCACCGAGAGGGACAGCGAACACCGGGGAGCTGTTTTTT. The encoded protein is CASSPPRGTANTGELFF.

In its sample, this clone was seen a few times. V usage is TRBV7-9 and J usage is TRBJ2-5; 11 positions match TRBD2. V lost 1 base, J lost 2 bases, and 6 bases stayed unmatched. There are 17 residues in the CDR3. Germline values: CDR1 SEHNR, CDR2 FQNEAQ (reference sequence). CDR3 sequence reads: CASSLGRTSGRQETQYF. The DNA for the CDR3 is TGTGCCAGCAGCTTAGGGCGGACTAGCGGGCGACAAGAGACCCAGTACTTC. The variable domain in full, completed from reference TRBV7-9 and TRBJ2-5, reads DTGVSQNPRHKITKRGQNVTFRCDPISEHNRLYWYRQTLGQGPEFLTYFQNEAQLEKSRLLSDRFSAERPKGSFSTLEIQRTEQGDSAMYLCASSLGRTSGRQETQYFGPGTRLLVL.

The V gene is TRBV7-3, the J gene TRBJ2-4; the match to TRBD2 covers 7 bases. Germline values: CDR1 SGHTA, CDR2 FQGTGA. V lost 5 bases and J lost 0; bases outside the gene matches: 10. The CDR3 contains 17 residues. DNA for the CDR3: TGTGCCAGCAGCCCGGGGGGAAGGAAACTAGCCAAAAACATTCAGTACTTC. It translates to CASSPGGRKLAKNIQYF.